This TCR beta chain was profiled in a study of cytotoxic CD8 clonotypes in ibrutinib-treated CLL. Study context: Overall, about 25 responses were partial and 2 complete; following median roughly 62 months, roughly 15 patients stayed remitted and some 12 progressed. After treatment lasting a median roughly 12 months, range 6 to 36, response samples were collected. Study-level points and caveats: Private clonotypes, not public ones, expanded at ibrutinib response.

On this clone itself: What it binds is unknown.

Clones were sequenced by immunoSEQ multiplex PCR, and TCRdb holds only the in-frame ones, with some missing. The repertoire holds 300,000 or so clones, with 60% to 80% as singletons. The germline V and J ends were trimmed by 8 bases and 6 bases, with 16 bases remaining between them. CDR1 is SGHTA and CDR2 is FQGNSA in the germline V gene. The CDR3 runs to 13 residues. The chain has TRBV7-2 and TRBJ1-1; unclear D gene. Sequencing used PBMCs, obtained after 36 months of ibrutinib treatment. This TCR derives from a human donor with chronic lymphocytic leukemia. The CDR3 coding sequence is TGTGCCAGCGGCTACCGACGGACGGCTGAAGCTTTCTTT. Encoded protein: CASGYRRTAEAFF. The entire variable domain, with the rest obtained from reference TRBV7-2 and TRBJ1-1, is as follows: GAGVSQSPSNKVTEKGKDVELRCDPISGHTALYWYRQSLGQGLEFLIYFQGNSAPDKSGLPSDRFSAERTGGSVSTLTIQRTQQEDSAVYLCASGYRRTAEAFFGQGTRLTVV.